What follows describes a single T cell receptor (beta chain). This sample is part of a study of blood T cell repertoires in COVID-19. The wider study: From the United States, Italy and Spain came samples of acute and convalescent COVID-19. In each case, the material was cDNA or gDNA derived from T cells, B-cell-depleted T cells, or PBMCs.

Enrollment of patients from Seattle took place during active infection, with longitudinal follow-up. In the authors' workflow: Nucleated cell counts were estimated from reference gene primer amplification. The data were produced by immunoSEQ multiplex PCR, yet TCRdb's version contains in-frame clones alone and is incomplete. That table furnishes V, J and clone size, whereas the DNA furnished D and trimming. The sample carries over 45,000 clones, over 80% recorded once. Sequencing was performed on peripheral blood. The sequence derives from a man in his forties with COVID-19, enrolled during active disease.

CDR3 amino acids: CASSPNGGASGETQYF. The CDR3 DNA sequence: TGTGCCAGCAGTCCAAACGGGGGGGCCTCAGGAGAGACCCAGTACTTC. The V and J genes are TRBV4-2 and TRBJ2-5; 8 bases map to TRBD2. V lost 6 bases, J lost 4 bases, and 13 bases stayed unmatched. The CDR3 sequence is 16 residues long. Germline assignment: CDR1 LGHNA and CDR2 YNFKEQ.